This TCR beta chain stems from a study of radiotherapy plus CTLA-4 blockade in lung cancer. Findings and caveats of the study: An expansion of tumor-derived TCR clones occurred in blood after radiotherapy plus ipilimumab.

CDR1 SEHNR and CDR2 FQNEAQ come from the germline V gene (reference sequence). The CDR3 loop spans 15 amino acids. The V end was cut by 3 bases, the J end by 5 bases, with 13 bases between. Only in-frame clones appear in the TCRdb table, and some are missing; sequencing was by immunoSEQ multiplex PCR. Seen here are approximately 60,000 clones, approximately 80% observed once, and the top ten hold 4% to 5.5%. A note on this clone: Its target is unknown.

Sequenced material: peripheral blood, taken from a patient treated with radiotherapy plus ipilimumab. The sequence derives from a human donor with non-small cell lung cancer who had a complete response to radiotherapy plus ipilimumab. V usage is TRBV7-9 and J usage is TRBJ2-2; D gene unclear. The CDR3 spells CASSLIELFTGELFF. The DNA of the CDR3 is TGTGCCAGCAGCTTGATAGAATTGTTTACCGGGGAGCTGTTTTTT.